This record covers a single TCR beta chain. This CDR3 comprises 15 residues. The germline V gene encodes CDR1 SNHLY and CDR2 FYNNEI. The junction had 3 bases not matched to a gene; V was cut back by 6 bases and J by 0 bases. In Seattle, patients joined the study during active infection and were tracked longitudinally. The data were obtained in a study of blood T cell repertoires in COVID-19. Background on the study: The analysed material was cDNA or gDNA that came from T cells, B-cell-depleted T cells, or PBMCs.

Authors' data handling: Estimation of nucleated cell counts was performed using reference gene primer amplification. The method was immunoSEQ multiplex PCR; TCRdb's version includes in-frame clones alone and lacks a portion of them. The D gene and trimming were derived from the DNA, and the V and J assignments and clone size from that table. The sample contains a few hundred thousand clones, around 90% of which appear only once. The sequenced material came from peripheral blood. This chain joins TRBV2 and TRBJ2-5; TRBD2 matches at 11 bases. The sequence was collected from a woman aged 25 to 39 with COVID-19, enrolled during active disease. The CDR3 sequence is CASRGTSGNQETQYF. CDR3 nucleotide sequence: TGTGCCAGCAGGGGGACTAGCGGCAACCAAGAGACCCAGTACTTC.